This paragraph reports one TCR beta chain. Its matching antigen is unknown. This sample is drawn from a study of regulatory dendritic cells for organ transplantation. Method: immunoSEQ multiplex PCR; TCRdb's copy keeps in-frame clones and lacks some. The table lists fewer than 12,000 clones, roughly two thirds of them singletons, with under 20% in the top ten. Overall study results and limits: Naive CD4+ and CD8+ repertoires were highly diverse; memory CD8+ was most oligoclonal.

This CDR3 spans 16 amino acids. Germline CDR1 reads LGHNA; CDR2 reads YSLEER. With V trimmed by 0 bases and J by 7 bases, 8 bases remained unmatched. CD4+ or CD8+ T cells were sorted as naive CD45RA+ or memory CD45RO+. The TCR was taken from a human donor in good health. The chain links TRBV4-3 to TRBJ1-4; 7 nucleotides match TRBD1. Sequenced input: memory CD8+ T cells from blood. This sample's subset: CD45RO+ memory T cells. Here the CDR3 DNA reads TGCGCCAGCAGCCAAGATGAGGGGGCGCGGGGTGAAAAACTGTTTTTT. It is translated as CASSQDEGARGEKLFF.